The 30 T cell receptor beta chains below come from one sample, sequenced in a study of memory CD4+ T cells and cytomegalovirus serostatus. Profiling relied on immunoSEQ multiplex PCR, and the TCRdb table lists in-frame clones only, not all of them. The sample contains tens of thousands of clones, approximately 80% of which appear only once. The sort gate was single viable CD3+CD4+CD8-CD45RO+ cells for memory CD4+ T cells. The sample taken for sequencing was memory CD4+ T cells from blood. These receptor sequences come from an adult in good health and CMV-seronegative.

This clone appeared a few times. This chain connects TRBV2 to TRBJ1-6; TRBD1 aligns across 7 bases. The ends lost 4 bases at V and 7 bases at J; junction bases unmatched: 10. Germline loops: CDR1 SNHLY, CDR2 FYNNEI. This CDR3 has 16 residues. The CDR3 sequence is CASSGYRGLWNSPLHF. The CDR3 region has the DNA TGTGCCAGCAGTGGGTACAGGGGCCTTTGGAATTCACCCCTCCACTTT.

This clone was seen a few times. The gene calls are TRBV5-1 and TRBJ1-1, with a possible D match to TRBD1 (6 bases). Germline CDR1 reads SGHRS; CDR2 reads YFSETQ. Trimming removed 0 bases at V and 6 bases at J, with 12 bases between. CDR3 length: 14 residues. CDR3 nucleotides: TGCGCCAGCAGCTTGGGGGGGGCGCAGGCTGAAGCTTTCTTT. The encoded protein is CASSLGGAQAEAFF.

This chain uses TRBV7-9 with TRBJ1-2; TRBD1 matches at 8 bases. From germline, CDR1 is SEHNR and CDR2 FQNEAQ (reference sequence). This CDR3 contains 15 residues. Unmatched junction bases numbered 8, after V lost 4 bases and J lost 4 bases. The CDR3 nucleotides read TGTGCCAGCAGCTCCCCGGGACAGGAGGCCTATGGCTACACCTTC. This sequence encodes CASSSPGQEAYGYTF.

This chain links TRBV2 with TRBJ1-6; TRBD1 matches at 8 bases. CDR3 size: 14 residues. Germline CDR1 is SNHLY and CDR2 is FYNNEI. With V trimmed by 4 bases and J by 7 bases, 3 bases remained unmatched. CDR3 loop: CASSGQGHNSPLHF. As DNA, the CDR3 is TGTGCCAGCAGTGGACAGGGGCACAATTCACCCCTCCACTTT.

The V call is TRBV7-2, the J call TRBJ1-2, with TRBD1 matching 8 bases. The V gene's germline CDR1 is SGHTA and CDR2 FQGNSA. The CDR3 spans 16 residues. V lost 4 bases, J lost 0 bases, and 7 bases stayed unmatched. The chain's CDR3 is CASSSRTGNSNYGYTF. The CDR3 DNA follows: TGTGCCAGCAGCTCTCGGACAGGGAACTCTAACTATGGCTACACCTTC.

This sequence joins TRBV9 and TRBJ1-6; the D gene is possibly TRBD1 (6 bases). The CDR3 consists of 14 residues. The germline V gene encodes CDR1 SGDLS and CDR2 YYNGEE. V was pared by 4 bases and J by 8 bases, with 13 bases between. This chain's CDR3 is CASSSGVVYSPLHF. CDR3 coding DNA: TGTGCCAGCAGCTCAGGGGTTGTGTATTCACCCCTCCACTTT.

The chain is built from TRBV9 and TRBJ2-5, with 7 bases matching TRBD1. V gave up 0 bases and J gave up 2 bases; unmatched junction bases: 16. The length of the CDR3 is 19 residues. CDR1 is SGDLS, CDR2 YYNGEE, per germline. The CDR3 loop is CASSVEAGGTMSSQETQYF. In DNA, the CDR3 is TGTGCCAGCAGCGTAGAGGCAGGGGGTACCATGAGTTCGCAAGAGACCCAGTACTTC.

J is TRBJ2-2 and V is TRBV29-1; 10 nucleotides line up with TRBD1. Per the germline V gene, CDR1 is SQVTM and CDR2 is ANQGSEA. The junction had 4 bases not matched to a gene; V was cut back by 3 bases and J by 6 bases. The CDR3 runs to 14 residues. As DNA, the CDR3 is TGCAGCGTTGAGGAGACAGGGGGCCCCGGGGAGCTGTTTTTT. Translated: CSVEETGGPGELFF.

This chain uses TRBV11-2 with TRBJ2-1; D ambiguous. Trimming shortened V by 5 bases and J by 3 bases, and 8 bases separated the two germline ends. The CDR3 is 13 amino acids. Germline CDR1 reads SGHAT; CDR2 reads FQNNGV. The CDR3 sequence: CASSPTFYNEQFF. DNA of the CDR3: TGTGCCAGCAGCCCGACTTTCTACAATGAGCAGTTCTTC.

Within the sample, this clone is medium-sized (0.01 to 0.1%). The chain is built from TRBV2 and TRBJ1-1, with D maybe TRBD1 (5 bases). Germline lookup yields CDR1 SNHLY and CDR2 FYNNEI. Trimming cost V 3 bases and J 11 bases, with 13 bases left between them. The CDR3 runs 12 residues. This CDR3 reads CASSEFGGRAFF. DNA for the CDR3: TGTGCCAGCAGTGAGTTCGGGGGGAGGGCTTTCTTT.

This clone has just one count. V usage is TRBV11-3 and J usage is TRBJ2-2; D unresolved. V lost 1 base, J lost 3 bases, and 9 bases lay in between. The germline V gene has CDR1 SGHNT and CDR2 YENEEA. CDR3 length: 15 amino acids. The CDR3 is CASSLVSGHTGELFF. In DNA, the CDR3 is TGTGCCAGCAGCTTAGTCTCTGGACACACCGGGGAGCTGTTTTTT.

The V gene is TRBV18, the J gene TRBJ1-1, with D unclear. V was trimmed by 0 bases and J by 6 bases, leaving 8 bases between them. There are 13 residues in the CDR3. Germline V CDR1 and CDR2: KGHSH, LQKENI. CDR3 loop: CASSPPALAEAFF. The CDR3, as DNA: TGTGCCAGCTCACCACCAGCCTTGGCTGAAGCTTTCTTT.

The V and J genes are TRBV30 and TRBJ1-1, with 7 bases aligning to TRBD1. This CDR3 region has 16 residues. In germline, CDR1 is GTSNPN, CDR2 SVGIG (reference sequence). V was pared by 7 bases and J by 1 base, with 15 bases of the junction left unmatched. The CDR3 nucleotides are TGTGCCTCACAGGGACAGTTGGGGTTTCCGAACACTGAAGCTTTCTTT. This codes for CASQGQLGFPNTEAFF.

The CDR3 DNA follows: TGTGCCATCATGGCGAGGGGGGACACTGAAGCTTTCTTT. Translating gives CAIMARGDTEAFF. The J gene is TRBJ1-1, the V gene TRBV10-3, with D possibly TRBD1 on 6 matching bases. Germline values: CDR1 ENHRY, CDR2 SYGVKD. CDR3 length: 13 residues. V lost 7 bases and J 3 bases, leaving 12 bases between the germline ends.

This chain joins TRBV2 and TRBJ2-1; 7 nucleotides align to TRBD1. This CDR3 contains 14 residues. V was clipped by 8 bases and J by 1 base; unmatched bases: 5. Per germline, CDR1 SNHLY and CDR2 FYNNEI. CDR3 coding DNA: TGTGCCAGCGGGGAGACAGGGTCCTACAATGAGCAGTTCTTC. Protein sequence: CASGETGSYNEQFF. The whole variable domain, remainder taken from reference TRBV2 and TRBJ2-1, is EPEVTQTPSHQVTQMGQEVILRCVPISNHLYFYWYRQILGQKVEFLVSFYNNEISEKSEIFDDQFSVERPDGSNFTLKIRSTKLEDSAMYFCASGETGSYNEQFFGPGTRLTVL.

V and J are TRBV5-4 and TRBJ1-2; the match to TRBD1 covers 7 bases. Germline CDR1 and CDR2: SGHNT and YYREEE (reference sequence). This CDR3 has 15 amino acids. Trimming removed 4 bases from V and 5 bases from J; junction bases left unmatched: 11. The CDR3 DNA follows: TGTGCCAGCAGCGACCCTAGACAGGGTAATTATGGCTACACCTTC. Translated, it gives CASSDPRQGNYGYTF.

Regarding this clone: A read error may account for a junction end that differs from germline. The chain joins TRBV7-7 to TRBJ2-5; TRBD1 might be the D (5 bases). The CDR3 runs to 14 residues. From germline, CDR1 is SSHAT and CDR2 FNYEAQ (reference sequence). The DNA for the CDR3 is TGTGCTAGCAGCTTAGTTTCAGGGATGGAGACCCAGTACTTC. Translation: CASSLVSGMETQYF.

The V and J genes are TRBV2 and TRBJ1-1, with TRBD1 matching over 8 bases. The germline gives CDR1 SNHLY, CDR2 FYNNEI. V lost 5 bases, J lost 1 base, and 6 bases stayed unmatched. The CDR3 length is 15 residues. DNA for the CDR3: TGTGCCAGCAGTCCAACAGGACAGGGGAACACTGAAGCTTTCTTT. Translated: CASSPTGQGNTEAFF.

The chain combines TRBV6-6 with TRBJ1-6; D not certain. Trimming removed 4 bases at V and 4 bases at J, with 5 bases between. The CDR3 covers 13 residues. Germline V gives CDR1 MNHNY, CDR2 SVGAGI (reference sequence). CDR3 sequence: CASSSPYNSPLHF. CDR3 DNA: TGTGCCAGCAGTTCCCCGTATAATTCACCCCTCCACTTT.

This clone was seen a handful of times. This sample also contains other DNA sequences that code for the same CDR3. CDR3 DNA sequence: TGTGCCAGCAGTGGACGAGCTGAAGCTTTCTTT. This translates into CASSGRAEAFF. The chain combines TRBV2 with TRBJ1-1; D gene unclear. Germline values: CDR1 SNHLY, CDR2 FYNNEI. This CDR3 region has 11 residues. V dropped 4 bases and J dropped 6 bases, with 6 bases sitting between them.

This chain uses TRBV20-1 with TRBJ1-1, with no clear D. The germline CDR1 and CDR2 sequences are DFQATT and SNEGSKA (reference sequence). V gave up 3 bases and J gave up 10 bases, with 12 bases separating them. The CDR3 covers 11 residues. CDR3 in DNA: TGCAGTGCTAGTGCTGGGGTTACAGCTTTCTTT. Amino acids: CSASAGVTAFF.

The chain uses TRBV10-3 and TRBJ2-7; possible D gene TRBD2, 5 bases. V gave up 10 bases and J gave up 7 bases, with 17 bases separating them. The length of the CDR3 is 12 residues. Germline V CDR1 and CDR2: ENHRY, SYGVKD. The CDR3 DNA sequence: TGTGCCAGCACCGGGAAGACGGAGGAGCAGTACTTC. Encoded protein: CASTGKTEEQYF.

V and J are TRBV7-8 and TRBJ2-2; D is undetermined. Per germline, CDR1 SGHVS and CDR2 FQNEAQ. Deletions cut 5 bases from V and 8 bases from J, with 15 bases between. The CDR3 runs 14 residues. CDR3 nucleotide sequence: TGTGCCAGCAGCGGTAGTGGGCGGTCTGGGGAGCTGTTTTTT. Protein product: CASSGSGRSGELFF. Drawing the rest from reference TRBV7-8 and TRBJ2-2, the complete variable domain is GAGVSQSPRYKVAKRGQDVALRCDPISGHVSLFWYQQALGQGPEFLTYFQNEAQLDKSGLPSDRFFAERPEGSVSTLKIQRTQQEDSAVYLCASSGSGRSGELFFGEGSRLTVL.

The chain uses TRBV7-6 and TRBJ2-1; 9 bases agree with TRBD1. CDR1 and CDR2 from the germline V gene are SGHVS and FNYEAQ. Trimming took 5 bases from V and 7 from J; bases not matched to a gene: 12. This CDR3 spans 16 amino acids. The CDR3 DNA reads as TGTGCCAGCAGCCCTTTACCGGGACAGGGCAATAATGAGCAGTTCTTC. This gives the protein CASSPLPGQGNNEQFF.

The J gene is TRBJ1-5, the V gene TRBV6-1; D unresolved. Trimming removed 7 bases from V and 6 bases from J, with 7 bases in between. This CDR3 contains 11 residues. In germline, CDR1 is MNHNS, CDR2 SASEGT. This chain's CDR3 is CASKRSQPQHF. Written as DNA, the CDR3 is TGTGCCAGCAAGAGAAGTCAGCCCCAGCATTTT.

The chain has TRBV6-1 and TRBJ1-5; D perhaps matches TRBD1 (5 bases). Trimming stripped 5 bases from V and 2 bases from J, with 10 bases between. The CDR3 length is 14 residues. Germline loops: CDR1 MNHNS, CDR2 SASEGT. CDR3 nucleotides: TGTGCCAGCAGTTCAGGGACCGGCAATCAGCCCCAGCATTTT. Protein product: CASSSGTGNQPQHF.

The table lists this clone with a few counts. The rearrangement links TRBV29-1 to TRBJ1-1; D is uncertain. The CDR3 contains 14 residues. CDR1 SQVTM and CDR2 ANQGSEA come from the germline V gene. The ends were cut back, 6 bases at V and 0 bases at J, with 14 bases in the middle. The chain's CDR3 is CSVLAGIMNTEAFF. CDR3 bases: TGCAGCGTCCTGGCCGGAATCATGAACACTGAAGCTTTCTTT.

The chain couples TRBV30 to TRBJ1-2; no clear D gene. V was shortened by 3 bases and J by 7 bases, with 6 bases between the two germline ends. Looked up from germline, CDR1 is GTSNPN and CDR2 is SVGIG (reference sequence). This CDR3 has 10 residues. CDR3 bases: TGTGCCTGGAGGAAGGGTGGCTACACCTTC. Protein: CAWRKGGYTF.

V usage is TRBV19 and J usage is TRBJ1-2; tentative D call: TRBD1 (5 bases). Germline V lookup: CDR1 LNHDA, CDR2 SQIVND (reference sequence). V shed 7 bases and J shed 7 bases, with 22 bases lying between them. The CDR3 runs 15 residues. CDR3 coding DNA: TGTGCCAGTACCCCCCCCGGGGGGAGTAATCCTGGCTACACCTTC. It specifies CASTPPGGSNPGYTF. The full variable domain, its missing parts supplied by reference TRBV19 and TRBJ1-2, is DGGITQSPKYLFRKEGQNVTLSCEQNLNHDAMYWYRQDPGQGLRLIYYSQIVNDFQKGDIAEGYSVSREKKESFPLTVTSAQKNPTAFYLCASTPPGGSNPGYTFGSGTRLTVV.

V gene TRBV6-5 combines with J gene TRBJ1-3; no firm D call. CDR1 and CDR2 (germline): MNHEY, SVGAGI. The V end was cut by 0 bases, the J end by 0 bases, with 9 bases between. This CDR3 contains 16 residues. CDR3 nucleotides: TGTGCCAGCAGTTACTCGCTGAGACACTCTGGAAACACCATATATTTT. This codes for CASSYSLRHSGNTIYF.